This passage covers 9 T cell receptor beta chains from one sample sequenced in a study of beta chain features in type 1 diabetes. What was sequenced were expressed TCRB transcripts, since all of the isolated RNA had been reverse transcribed. The protocol was immunoSEQ multiplex PCR, while the TCRdb copy is restricted to in-frame clones and leaves out a portion. The sample holds roughly 140,000 clones, 6.9% seen once. Sequencing was done on a sample of central memory CD4+ T cells from blood. The receptors were gathered from a young woman in good health.

The chain recombines TRBV18 with TRBJ1-2, with TRBD1 matching over 8 bases. V lost 3 bases to trimming and J lost 3 bases; unmatched junction nucleotides: 6. This CDR3 contains 15 residues. Germline V gene data show CDR1 as KGHSH and CDR2 as LQKENI. The CDR3 DNA is TGTGCCAGCTCACCCCGGACAGGGAGCGACTATGGCTACACCTTC. Translated: CASSPRTGSDYGYTF.

The rearrangement uses TRBV5-4 and TRBJ1-5, with TRBD1 matching 7 bases. The germline V gene has CDR1 SGHNT and CDR2 YYREEE (reference sequence). The V gene end was trimmed by 4 bases and the J gene end by 7 bases; junction bases not matched to a gene: 11. This CDR3 is 15 amino acids long. The CDR3 spells CASSPNRGEGQPQHF. CDR3 bases: TGTGCCAGCAGCCCAAACAGGGGAGAGGGGCAGCCCCAGCATTTT.

This chain connects TRBV4-2 to TRBJ2-7; 10 nucleotides match TRBD2. Trimming took 3 bases from V and 4 from J; bases not matched to a gene: 6. This CDR3 contains 15 residues. Germline V gene sequence: CDR1 LGHNA, CDR2 YNFKEQ. Here the CDR3 reads CASSHRTSGGYEQYF. CDR3 in DNA: TGTGCCAGCAGCCACAGGACTAGCGGTGGGTACGAGCAGTACTTC.

This clone showed up just a few times. V is TRBV9 and J is TRBJ2-2; unclear D gene. With 0 bases removed from V and 3 bases from J, the gap between germline ends came to 6 bases. Germline V gene lookup returns CDR1 SGDLS and CDR2 YYNGEE. The CDR3 is made up of 14 amino acids. Here the CDR3 reads CASSVGRDTGELFF. CDR3 nucleotide sequence: TGTGCCAGCAGCGTAGGTCGGGACACCGGGGAGCTGTTTTTT.

V and J are TRBV7-2 and TRBJ2-2; 11 bases match TRBD2. Germline CDR1 and CDR2: SGHTA and FQGNSA. The CDR3 contains 18 residues. V was pared by 4 bases and J by 7 bases, with 14 bases of the junction left unmatched. In DNA form, the CDR3 reads TGTGCCAGCAGCTCCCCCAGAATAGCGGGAGGGCATCACGGGGAGCTGTTTTTT. Translating it yields CASSSPRIAGGHHGELFF.

The V call is TRBV6-1, the J call TRBJ2-2; D may be TRBD1 (5 bases). Trimming stripped 11 bases from V and 3 bases from J, with 7 bases between. This CDR3 contains 11 residues. The germline gives CDR1 MNHNS, CDR2 SASEGT. CDR3 nucleotide sequence: TGTGCCGCCAGGGACACCGGGGAGCTGTTTTTT. This translates into CAARDTGELFF.

A few counts support this clone. This chain uses TRBV4-3 with TRBJ2-2; D gene unclear. The germline V and J ends were trimmed by 0 bases and 7 bases, with 9 bases remaining between them. From germline, CDR1 is LGHNA and CDR2 YSLEER. The CDR3 extends over 14 amino acids. The CDR3 region is CASSQDFSLGELFF. The CDR3 DNA reads as TGCGCCAGCAGCCAAGATTTTAGCCTCGGGGAGCTGTTTTTT.

The chain has TRBV5-1 and TRBJ2-7; D uncertain. The length of the CDR3 is 15 residues. The V end lost 2 bases, the J end lost 0 bases, and 12 bases lay between the germline ends. Germline CDR1 SGHRS, CDR2 YFSETQ. The CDR3 is CASSFSLQPSYEQYF. Here the CDR3 DNA reads TGCGCCAGCAGCTTTTCTCTACAGCCCTCCTACGAGCAGTACTTC.

This clone was seen repeatedly, ten times or more. The V gene is TRBV6-1, the J gene TRBJ2-6; TRBD2 matches at 8 bases. Trimming removed 6 bases from V and 4 bases from J; junction bases left unmatched: 5. The germline CDR1 and CDR2 sequences are MNHNS and SASEGT. The CDR3 is made up of 15 amino acids. Here the CDR3 DNA reads TGTGCCAGCAGGTCGGGAGGGTCGGGGGCCAACGTCCTGACTTTC. Its protein is CASRSGGSGANVLTF.